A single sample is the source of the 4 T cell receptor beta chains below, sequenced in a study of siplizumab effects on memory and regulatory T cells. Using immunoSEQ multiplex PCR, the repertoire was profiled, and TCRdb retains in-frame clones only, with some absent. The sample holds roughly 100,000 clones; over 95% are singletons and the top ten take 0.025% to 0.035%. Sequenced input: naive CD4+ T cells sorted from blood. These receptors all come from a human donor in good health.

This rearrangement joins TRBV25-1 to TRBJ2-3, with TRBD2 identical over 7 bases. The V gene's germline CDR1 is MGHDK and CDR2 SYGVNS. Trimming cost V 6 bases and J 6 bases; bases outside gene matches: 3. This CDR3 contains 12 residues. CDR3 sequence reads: CASRAGVDTQYF. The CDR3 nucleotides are TGTGCCAGCAGGGCGGGGGTTGATACGCAGTATTTT.

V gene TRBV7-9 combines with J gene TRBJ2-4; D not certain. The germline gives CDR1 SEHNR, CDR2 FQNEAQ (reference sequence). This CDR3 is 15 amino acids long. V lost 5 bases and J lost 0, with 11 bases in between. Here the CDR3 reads CASSPGFEAKNIQYF. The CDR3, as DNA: TGTGCCAGCAGCCCAGGATTCGAAGCCAAAAACATTCAGTACTTC.

The CDR3: CASSGPGQAYEQYF. As DNA, the CDR3 is TGTGCCAGCAGTGGACCGGGACAGGCCTACGAGCAGTACTTC. V gene TRBV6-1 combines with J gene TRBJ2-7, with TRBD1 matching 8 bases. V trimming: 4 bases; J trimming: 2 bases; junction bases outside the gene matches: 4. This CDR3 spans 14 amino acids. CDR1 is MNHNS, CDR2 SASEGT, per germline.

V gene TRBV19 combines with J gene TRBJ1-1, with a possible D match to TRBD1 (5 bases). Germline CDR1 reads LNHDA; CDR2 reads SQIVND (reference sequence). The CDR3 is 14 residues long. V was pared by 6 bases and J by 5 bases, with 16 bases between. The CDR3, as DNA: TGTGCCAGTAGGCAGGGACTGGTCGTGACTGAAGCTTTCTTT. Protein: CASRQGLVVTEAFF. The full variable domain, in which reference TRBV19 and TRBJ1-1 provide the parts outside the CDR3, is DGGITQSPKYLFRKEGQNVTLSCEQNLNHDAMYWYRQDPGQGLRLIYYSQIVNDFQKGDIAEGYSVSREKKESFPLTVTSAQKNPTAFYLCASRQGLVVTEAFFGQGTRLTVV.